Sequencing of this TCR beta chain was carried out in a study of blood T cell repertoires in COVID-19. The authors' processing: By means of reference gene primer amplification, nucleated cell counts were estimated. Here immunoSEQ multiplex PCR was the method, and the copy in TCRdb shows in-frame clones only, minus some. The DNA gave D and trimming, while V, J and clone size come from that table. The sample carries about 170,000 clones, 80% to 95% recorded once. In germline, CDR1 is SEHNR, CDR2 FQNEAQ (reference sequence). This CDR3 is 14 amino acids long. Trimming pared 6 bases from V and 6 bases from J, leaving 12 bases between.

What was sequenced was peripheral blood. The clonotype originates from a woman aged 45-65 years with acute or convalescent COVID-19. This chain uses TRBV7-9 with TRBJ1-6; weak D call: TRBD1 (6 bases). CDR3 in DNA: TGTGCCAGCAGTTTGGACAGCCTTAATTCACCCCTCCACTTT. Translated: CASSLDSLNSPLHF.